This entry describes one T cell receptor (beta chain). Its target is not known. At collection, donors were nominally healthy, but unrecorded immune exposures were probable. These data are taken from a study of cytomegalovirus exposure and HLA in healthy donors. General study points: Using a false discovery rate of 0.05, a later analysis showed that 16,951 TCR beta sequences were associated with HLA alleles. An analysis was carried out later, and it reportedly showed fewer N-insertions in an Asian-associated ancestry cluster than the approximately 700-donor mean. Rare TCR sequences predominated, though certain public TCRs were found in many donors.

A multiplex PCR was run with 60 Vbeta primers and 13 Jbeta primers. TCRdb's copy holds only in-frame clones and misses some; the assay was immunoSEQ multiplex PCR. The sample has approximately 150,000 clones; 75% are singletons. The CDR3 contains 11 residues. Germline V CDR1 and CDR2: SGHRS, YFSETQ. Trimming left V 4 bases short and J 5 bases short, with 4 bases between. This rearrangement joins TRBV5-1 to TRBJ2-1; D call uncertain. Sequenced sample: PBMCs. The clonotype originates from a man between 18 and 29 years old in good health and CMV-seropositive. The CDR3, as DNA: TGCGCCAGCAGCGTTAACAATGAGCAGTTCTTC. It translates to CASSVNNEQFF.